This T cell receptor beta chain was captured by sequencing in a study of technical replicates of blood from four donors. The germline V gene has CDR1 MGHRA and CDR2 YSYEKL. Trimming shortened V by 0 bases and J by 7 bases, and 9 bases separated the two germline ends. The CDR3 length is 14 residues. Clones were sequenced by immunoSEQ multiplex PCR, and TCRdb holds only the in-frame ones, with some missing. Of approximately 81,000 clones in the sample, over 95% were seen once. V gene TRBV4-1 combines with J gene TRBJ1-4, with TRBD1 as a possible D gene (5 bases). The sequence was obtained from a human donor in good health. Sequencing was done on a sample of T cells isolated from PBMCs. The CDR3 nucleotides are TGCGCCAGCAGCCAAGAGGGGGGAGGTGAAAAACTGTTTTTT. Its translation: CASSQEGGGEKLFF.